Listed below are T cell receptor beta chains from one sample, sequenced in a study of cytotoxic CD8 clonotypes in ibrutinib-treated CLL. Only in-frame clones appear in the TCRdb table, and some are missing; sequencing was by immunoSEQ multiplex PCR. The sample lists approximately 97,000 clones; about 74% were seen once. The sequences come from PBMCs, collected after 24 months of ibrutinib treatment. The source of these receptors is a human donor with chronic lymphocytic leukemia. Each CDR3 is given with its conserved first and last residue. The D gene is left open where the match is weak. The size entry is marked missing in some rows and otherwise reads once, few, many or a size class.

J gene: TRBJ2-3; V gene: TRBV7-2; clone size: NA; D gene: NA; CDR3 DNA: TGTGCCAGCAGCTTAGGTGGGCTGAGCACAGATACGCAGTATTTT; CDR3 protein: CASSLGGLSTDTQYF
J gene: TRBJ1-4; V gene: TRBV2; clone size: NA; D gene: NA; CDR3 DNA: TGTGCCAGCATCCCCCAGGGTCTAACTAATGAAAAACTGTTTTTT; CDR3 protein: CASIPQGLTNEKLFF
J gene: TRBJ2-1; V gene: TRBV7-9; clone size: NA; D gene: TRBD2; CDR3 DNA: TGTGCCAGCAGCTTAGTTGGCCTAGCGGGAGGCGAGCAGTTCTTC; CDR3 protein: CASSLVGLAGGEQFF
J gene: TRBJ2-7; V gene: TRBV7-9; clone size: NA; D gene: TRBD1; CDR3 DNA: TGTGCCAGCAGCTCCGACTGGACAGGGGGCTACGAGCAGTACTTC; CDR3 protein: CASSSDWTGGYEQYF
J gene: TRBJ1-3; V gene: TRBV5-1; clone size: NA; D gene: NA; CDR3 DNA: TGCGCCAGCAGGGGCCCTCCGACAAACACCATATATTTT; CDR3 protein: CASRGPPTNTIYF
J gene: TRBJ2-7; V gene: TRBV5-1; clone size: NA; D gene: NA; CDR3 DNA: TGCGCCAGCAGCGCCTCGGGACAAACCGCCTCCTACGAGCAGTACTTC; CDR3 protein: CASSASGQTASYEQYF
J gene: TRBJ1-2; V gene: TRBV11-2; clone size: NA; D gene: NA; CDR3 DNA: TGTGCCAGCAGCTTAATGGCAGTACGGCGGGGTGGCTACACCTTC; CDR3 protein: CASSLMAVRRGGYTF
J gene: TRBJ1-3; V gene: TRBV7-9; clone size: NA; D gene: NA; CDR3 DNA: TGTGCCAGCAGCCAACCTTTCGGGGGAAACACCATATATTTT; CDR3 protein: CASSQPFGGNTIYF
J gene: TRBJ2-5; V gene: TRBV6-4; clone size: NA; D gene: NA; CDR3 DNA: TGTGCCAGCAAAACACAGGGGAGGTACCAAGAGACCCAGTACTTC; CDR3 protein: CASKTQGRYQETQYF
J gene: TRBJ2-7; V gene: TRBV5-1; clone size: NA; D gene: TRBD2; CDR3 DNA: TGCGCCAGCAGCTTGAGCGGGACCCACACCTACGAGCAGTACTTC; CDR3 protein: CASSLSGTHTYEQYF
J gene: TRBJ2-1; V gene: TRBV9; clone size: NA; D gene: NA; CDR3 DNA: TGTGCCAGCAGCTCCCATCCTCCCCCGGAGGGCCAGTTCTTC; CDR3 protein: CASSSHPPPEGQFF
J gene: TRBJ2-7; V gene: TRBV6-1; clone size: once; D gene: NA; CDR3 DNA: TGTGCCAGCACCCAGATTAGGGGGGAGCAGTACTTC; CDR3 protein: CASTQIRGEQYF
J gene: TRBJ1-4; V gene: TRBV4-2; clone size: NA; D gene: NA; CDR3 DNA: TGTGCCAGCAGCCAAGAAAGGGGCCGAAGGGAAAAACTGTTTTTT; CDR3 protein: CASSQERGRREKLFF
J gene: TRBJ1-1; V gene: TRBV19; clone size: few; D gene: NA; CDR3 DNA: TGTGCCAGTAGTATTACAGGGACGAACACTGAAGCTTTCTTT; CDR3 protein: CASSITGTNTEAFF
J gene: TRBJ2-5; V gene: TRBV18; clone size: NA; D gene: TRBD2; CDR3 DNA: TGTGCCAGCTCACTAACACCTAGCGGGGGATCCCAAGAGACCCAGTACTTC; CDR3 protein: CASSLTPSGGSQETQYF
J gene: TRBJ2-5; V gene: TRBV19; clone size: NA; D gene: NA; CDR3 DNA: TGTGCCAGTAGTATTTCAATTCAAGAGACCCAGTACTTC; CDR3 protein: CASSISIQETQYF
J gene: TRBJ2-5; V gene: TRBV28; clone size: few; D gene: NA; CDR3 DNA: TGTGCCAGCAGTTTATCATCTAGCCAAGAGACCCAGTACTTC; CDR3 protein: CASSLSSSQETQYF
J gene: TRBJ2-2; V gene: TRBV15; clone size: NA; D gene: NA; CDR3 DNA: TGTGCCACCAGCAGAGGGGCCCGGGAGCTGTTTTTT; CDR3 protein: CATSRGARELFF
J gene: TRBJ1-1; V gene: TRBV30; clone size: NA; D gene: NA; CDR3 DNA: TGTGCCTGGAGATATGGGAGCACTGAAGCTTTCTTT; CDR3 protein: CAWRYGSTEAFF
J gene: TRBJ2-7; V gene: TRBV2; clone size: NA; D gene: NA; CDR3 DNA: TGTGCCAGCAGTGAAGGGGCTAGCAATACCTACGAGCAGTACTTC; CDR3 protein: CASSEGASNTYEQYF
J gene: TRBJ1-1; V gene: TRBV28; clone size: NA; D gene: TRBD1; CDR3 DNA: TGTGCCAGCAGTTCCTCAGGGGGCGCCGACACTGAAGCTTTCTTT; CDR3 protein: CASSSSGGADTEAFF
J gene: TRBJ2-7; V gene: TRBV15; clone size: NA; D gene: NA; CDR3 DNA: TGTGCCACCAGCAGAGAGCGATATGGGACTTCCCTGGCGGAGTACTTC; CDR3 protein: CATSRERYGTSLAEYF
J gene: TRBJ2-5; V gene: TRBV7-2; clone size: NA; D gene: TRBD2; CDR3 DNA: TGTGCCAGCGGGCGGGGCCCGGGAGGGGAGACCCAGTACTTC; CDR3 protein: CASGRGPGGETQYF
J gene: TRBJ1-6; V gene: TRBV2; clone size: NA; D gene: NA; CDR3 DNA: TGTGCCAGCAGTGATAGGGGCCGGTCACCCCTCCACTTT; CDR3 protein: CASSDRGRSPLHF
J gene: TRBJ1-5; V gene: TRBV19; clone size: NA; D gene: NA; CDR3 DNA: TGTGCCAGTAGTGCACAGGGCCAGGGTCGCAATCAGCCCCAGCATTTT; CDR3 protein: CASSAQGQGRNQPQHF
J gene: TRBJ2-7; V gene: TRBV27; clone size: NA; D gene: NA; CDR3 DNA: TGTGCCAGCAGTACAGCGAACCGGGACGAGCAGTACTTC; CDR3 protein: CASSTANRDEQYF
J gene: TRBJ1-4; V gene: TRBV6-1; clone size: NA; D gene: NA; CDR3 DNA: TGTGCCAGCAGTGAAGGGTACCTTGGGGAAAAACTGTTTTTT; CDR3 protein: CASSEGYLGEKLFF
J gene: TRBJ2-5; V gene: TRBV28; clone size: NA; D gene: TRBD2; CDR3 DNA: TGTGCCAGCAGTTTACTAGCGGGAGAGGAGACCCAGTACTTC; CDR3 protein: CASSLLAGEETQYF
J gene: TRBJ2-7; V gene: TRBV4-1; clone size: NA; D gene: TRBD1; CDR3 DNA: TGCGCCAGCAGCCAAGCCCCGGGACAGTCCTACGAGCAGTACTTC; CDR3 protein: CASSQAPGQSYEQYF
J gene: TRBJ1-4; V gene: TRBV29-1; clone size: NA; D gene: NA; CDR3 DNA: TGCAGCGTTGCCGGCAGGGCCCTATCTAATGAAAAACTGTTTTTT; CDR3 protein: CSVAGRALSNEKLFF
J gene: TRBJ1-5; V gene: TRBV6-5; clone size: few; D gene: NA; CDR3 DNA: TGTGCCAGCAGCCCCCGAGGGGATCAGCCCCAGCATTTT; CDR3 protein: CASSPRGDQPQHF
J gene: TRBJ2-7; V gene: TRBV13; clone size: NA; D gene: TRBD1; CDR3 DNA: TGTGCCAGCAGCTATCCGGGACAGGGGGTCCACGAGCAGTACTTC; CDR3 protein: CASSYPGQGVHEQYF
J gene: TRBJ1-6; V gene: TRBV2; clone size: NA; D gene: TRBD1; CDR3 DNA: TGTGCCAGCAGGCGACAGGGGGCGAATTCACCCCTCCACTTT; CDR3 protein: CASRRQGANSPLHF